The rows below give T cell receptor beta chains drawn from one sample of a study of blood T cell repertoires in COVID-19. Method: immunoSEQ multiplex PCR; TCRdb's copy keeps in-frame clones and lacks some. The sample consists of roughly 160,000 clones, around 80% of them appearing once. Sequenced: PBMCs or T cells enriched from blood (not recorded which). Every receptor here comes from a woman aged 65 to 85 in a cohort exposed to, infected with or recovered from COVID-19 (not recorded which). Both conserved end residues are trimmed from each CDR3.

j_call v_call cdr3_aa
TRBJ1-3 TRBV7-6 ASSLALSGNTIY
TRBJ2-5 TRBV7-9 ASSSQGTVQETQY
TRBJ2-1 TRBV19 ASSIGGSGGPYNEQF
TRBJ1-5 TRBV19 ASSPDSTGRNQPQH
TRBJ1-2 TRBV5-1 ASRPSGTDIYGYT
TRBJ1-2 TRBV7-2 ASSLLGQRYGYT
TRBJ2-1 TRBV5-4 ASSLGRGGYNEQF
TRBJ2-1 TRBV6-1 ASSEGGAGADEQF
TRBJ2-7 TRBV28 ASSLWSTSSYEQY
TRBJ2-7 TRBV15 ATSRDQGKGYEQY
TRBJ2-5 TRBV28 ASSDTGRETQY
TRBJ2-7 TRBV7-9 ASSLDRGQAYEQY
TRBJ1-3 TRBV11-1 ASSSPGRGSGNTIY
TRBJ2-7 TRBV10-3 AIGTQPGLAGDEQY
TRBJ2-7 TRBV6-6 ASRIAGAGLYEQY
TRBJ2-7 TRBV5-1 ASSLGFSGAGYEQY
TRBJ1-2 TRBV30 AWTGQGAHGYT
TRBJ2-1 TRBV19 ASSFRPNEQF
TRBJ1-1 TRBV4-1 ASSQVGTRGNTEAF
TRBJ1-2 TRBV18 ASSQAEELGYT
TRBJ2-1 TRBV5-4 ASSPGTPTNEQF
TRBJ1-1 TRBV28 ASSPGDRGNTEAF
TRBJ2-7 TRBV11-3 ASSTRLAGSYEQY
TRBJ1-1 TRBV5-1 ASSLLGSTEAF
TRBJ2-2 TRBV5-1 ASSGGGSFTGELF
TRBJ1-2 TRBV7-2 ASSLAIMQGHGYT
TRBJ2-5 TRBV5-1 ASRPGLAQQETQY
TRBJ2-5 TRBV30 AWATGVQETQY
TRBJ2-3 TRBV28 ASRGQPTDTQY
TRBJ1-5 TRBV7-2 ASSLDEGNSWRGNQPQH
TRBJ2-2 TRBV5-1 ASSTPDRGELF
TRBJ2-5 TRBV3-1/TRBV3-2 ASSQVTGQGSETQY
TRBJ2-2 TRBV19 ASSISGTGDYTGELF
TRBJ1-4 TRBV5-1 ASSLGRATNEKLF
TRBJ2-3 TRBV7-9 ASSLSIDLSADTQY
TRBJ2-2 TRBV11-2 ASSAGTGGSATGELF
TRBJ1-3 TRBV18 ASSPGTAQQGSGNTIY
TRBJ2-7 TRBV18 ASSITGDLPYEQY
TRBJ2-3 TRBV28 ASLTSGRFSDTQY
TRBJ2-7 TRBV6-4 ASNPGGRNYEQY
TRBJ1-2 TRBV27 ASSHYGTGSNYGYT
TRBJ2-7 TRBV20-1 SVASGYEQY
TRBJ1-5 TRBV18 ASSSGTGNQPQH
TRBJ1-6 TRBV27 ASGRAGSSYNSPLH
TRBJ2-3 TRBV10-3 AISESSTGPDTQY
TRBJ2-1 TRBV5-1 ASSWGLRNEQF
TRBJ2-1 TRBV9 ASSVGTGTYNEQF
TRBJ1-2 TRBV28 ASREGLLTYGYT
TRBJ2-7 TRBV20-1 SASNPHGRGRASYEQY
TRBJ1-2 TRBV5-1 ASSLDRLYYGYT
TRBJ2-3 TRBV24-1 ATSDYSDTQY
TRBJ1-1 TRBV6-4 ASSAIPQATNTEAF
TRBJ2-1 TRBV24-1 ATSDSWTSGSNEQF
TRBJ1-3 TRBV6-5 ASSLGGFSGNTIY
TRBJ2-1 TRBV5-4 ASSLAGGGYNEQF
TRBJ2-3 TRBV4-2 ASSQDQGTVTDTQY
TRBJ2-7 TRBV7-2 ASSSRQGARVVEQY
TRBJ1-5 TRBV2 ASSERAGDQPQH
TRBJ1-2 TRBV3-1/TRBV3-2 ASSQGADGYT
TRBJ2-7 TRBV19 AAASRRGEQY